The rows below give T cell receptor beta chains drawn from one sample of a study of shared clonotypes between healthy human individuals. Method: immunoSEQ multiplex PCR; TCRdb's copy keeps in-frame clones and lacks some. This table holds nearly 500,000 clones, 76% found once. Sequencing was done on a sample of PBMCs. Every receptor here comes from a woman aged 40 to 50 in good health. Some clones in this sample may be carry-over from other donors' samples. Each CDR3 is given with its conserved first and last residue. The order of the fields is D gene, V gene, clone size, J gene, CDR3 protein, CDR3 DNA. D genes are given only for firm matches. A clone size is listed for some rows: how often the clone was seen (once, few, many), or a class if it is expanded.

D gene: TRBD1; V gene: TRBV19; clone size: -; J gene: TRBJ1-5; CDR3 protein: CASSSRGTGNQPQHF; CDR3 DNA: TGTGCCAGTAGTAGCAGGGGGACGGGCAATCAGCCCCAGCATTTT
D gene: TRBD1; V gene: TRBV5-4; clone size: -; J gene: TRBJ1-4; CDR3 protein: CASSLAGDSYEKLFF; CDR3 DNA: TGTGCCAGCAGCTTGGCCGGGGACAGTTATGAAAAACTGTTTTTT
D gene: TRBD2; V gene: TRBV6-4; clone size: many; J gene: TRBJ2-1; CDR3 protein: CASSVLAGEHSYNEQFF; CDR3 DNA: TGTGCCAGCAGTGTGTTAGCGGGAGAGCACTCCTACAATGAGCAGTTCTTC
D gene: -; V gene: TRBV7-9; clone size: once; J gene: TRBJ2-7; CDR3 protein: CASSVSATYEQYF; CDR3 DNA: TGTGCCAGCAGCGTTAGCGCGACCTACGAGCAGTACTTC
D gene: -; V gene: TRBV25-1; clone size: many; J gene: TRBJ1-5; CDR3 protein: CASSVTHSNQPQHF; CDR3 DNA: TGTGCCAGCAGTGTGACACATAGCAATCAGCCCCAGCATTTT
D gene: -; V gene: TRBV19; clone size: -; J gene: TRBJ2-2; CDR3 protein: CATPTGNTGELFF; CDR3 DNA: TGTGCCACTCCCACGGGCAACACCGGGGAGCTGTTTTTT
D gene: TRBD1; V gene: TRBV18; clone size: -; J gene: TRBJ1-5; CDR3 protein: CASSSGDRGGRPQHF; CDR3 DNA: TGTGCCAGCTCAAGCGGAGACAGGGGCGGGAGGCCCCAGCATTTT
D gene: TRBD2; V gene: TRBV9; clone size: few; J gene: TRBJ2-1; CDR3 protein: CASSGLAGGFLHEQFF; CDR3 DNA: TGTGCCAGCAGCGGACTAGCGGGAGGGTTTTTGCATGAGCAGTTCTTC
D gene: TRBD1; V gene: TRBV10-1; clone size: few; J gene: TRBJ1-1; CDR3 protein: CATSLDRNLTWNTEAFF; CDR3 DNA: TGCGCCACCTCGCTGGACAGGAACCTAACTTGGAACACTGAAGCTTTCTTT
D gene: -; V gene: TRBV7-9; clone size: -; J gene: TRBJ2-7; CDR3 protein: CASSLGPNSYEQYF; CDR3 DNA: TGTGCCAGCAGCTTAGGGCCAAACTCCTACGAGCAGTACTTC
D gene: -; V gene: TRBV2; clone size: few; J gene: TRBJ1-1; CDR3 protein: CASSKDLGTEAFF; CDR3 DNA: TGTGCCAGCAGCAAGGACCTGGGCACTGAAGCTTTCTTT
D gene: TRBD2; V gene: TRBV4-3; clone size: -; J gene: TRBJ2-3; CDR3 protein: CASSQGGLAGADTQYF; CDR3 DNA: TGCGCCAGCAGCCAAGGGGGACTAGCGGGAGCGGATACGCAGTACTTT
D gene: -; V gene: TRBV2; clone size: -; J gene: TRBJ2-7; CDR3 protein: CASTLLETSSYEQYF; CDR3 DNA: TGTGCCAGCACCCTGCTGGAGACTAGCTCCTACGAGCAGTACTTC
D gene: -; V gene: TRBV2; clone size: -; J gene: TRBJ1-4; CDR3 protein: CASRQQRGANEKLFF; CDR3 DNA: TGTGCCAGCAGACAACAGCGGGGCGCTAATGAAAAACTGTTTTTT
D gene: TRBD2; V gene: TRBV18; clone size: -; J gene: TRBJ2-1; CDR3 protein: CASSPPPGGPYNEQFF; CDR3 DNA: TGTGCCAGCTCACCACCGCCGGGAGGGCCCTACAATGAGCAGTTCTTC
D gene: -; V gene: TRBV18; clone size: -; J gene: TRBJ1-5; CDR3 protein: CASSPFRVDQPQHF; CDR3 DNA: TGTGCCAGCTCACCATTCAGGGTGGATCAGCCCCAGCATTTT
D gene: -; V gene: TRBV2; clone size: -; J gene: TRBJ2-3; CDR3 protein: CASSVRATDTQYF; CDR3 DNA: TGTGCCAGCAGTGTCCGGGCCACAGATACGCAGTATTTT
D gene: -; V gene: TRBV2; clone size: -; J gene: TRBJ1-1; CDR3 protein: CASQGFVETEAFF; CDR3 DNA: TGTGCCAGCCAGGGGTTCGTTGAAACTGAAGCTTTCTTT
D gene: TRBD2; V gene: TRBV5-1; clone size: -; J gene: TRBJ2-5; CDR3 protein: CASSWGRAGETQYF; CDR3 DNA: TGCGCCAGCAGCTGGGGGAGGGCCGGGGAGACCCAGTACTTC
D gene: -; V gene: TRBV5-1; clone size: -; J gene: TRBJ2-3; CDR3 protein: CASRVSTDTQYF; CDR3 DNA: TGCGCCAGCAGGGTGAGCACAGATACGCAGTATTTT
D gene: TRBD1; V gene: TRBV6-4; clone size: -; J gene: TRBJ1-5; CDR3 protein: CASSETGTGYQPQHF; CDR3 DNA: TGTGCCAGCAGTGAGACAGGGACGGGGTATCAGCCCCAGCATTTT
D gene: TRBD1; V gene: TRBV19; clone size: once; J gene: TRBJ1-2; CDR3 protein: CASSRDSDRYGYTF; CDR3 DNA: TGTGCCAGTTCGAGGGACAGTGATAGATATGGCTACACCTTC
D gene: -; V gene: TRBV5-1; clone size: -; J gene: TRBJ2-7; CDR3 protein: CASSLDRIEQYF; CDR3 DNA: TGCGCCAGCAGCTTGGACAGAATAGAGCAGTACTTC
D gene: -; V gene: TRBV5-6; clone size: -; J gene: TRBJ1-2; CDR3 protein: CASSLPLFRQDYYGYTF; CDR3 DNA: TGTGCCAGCAGCCTCCCCTTGTTCCGACAGGACTACTATGGCTACACCTTC
D gene: -; V gene: TRBV5-1; clone size: -; J gene: TRBJ2-3; CDR3 protein: CASSLEVETDTQYF; CDR3 DNA: TGCGCCAGCAGCTTGGAGGTAGAAACAGATACGCAGTATTTT
D gene: -; V gene: TRBV5-1; clone size: -; J gene: TRBJ1-1; CDR3 protein: CASTSGAAANTEAFF; CDR3 DNA: TGCGCCAGCACTTCGGGAGCAGCGGCGAACACTGAAGCTTTCTTT
D gene: TRBD2; V gene: TRBV4-1; clone size: -; J gene: TRBJ2-2; CDR3 protein: CASSQDGAGGTSGTGELFF; CDR3 DNA: TGCGCCAGCAGCCAAGATGGGGCCGGGGGTACTAGCGGGACCGGGGAGCTGTTTTTT
D gene: TRBD1; V gene: TRBV4-3; clone size: -; J gene: TRBJ2-3; CDR3 protein: CASSLGQGVPDTQYF; CDR3 DNA: TGCGCCAGCAGCCTGGGACAGGGGGTTCCAGATACGCAGTATTTT
D gene: -; V gene: TRBV11-2; clone size: -; J gene: TRBJ2-3; CDR3 protein: CASSLGSSSDTQYF; CDR3 DNA: TGTGCCAGCAGCTTAGGGTCTAGCTCGGATACGCAGTATTTT
D gene: -; V gene: TRBV4-2; clone size: once; J gene: TRBJ2-5; CDR3 protein: CASSQRRLQETQYF; CDR3 DNA: TGTGCCAGCAGCCAAAGGCGACTCCAAGAGACCCAGTACTTC
D gene: -; V gene: TRBV5-1; clone size: -; J gene: TRBJ2-5; CDR3 protein: CASSLSMGQETQYF; CDR3 DNA: TGCGCCAGCAGCTTGAGTATGGGTCAAGAGACCCAGTACTTC
D gene: -; V gene: TRBV5-1; clone size: -; J gene: TRBJ2-5; CDR3 protein: CASSLMSDQETQYF; CDR3 DNA: TGCGCCAGCAGCTTGATGTCTGACCAAGAGACCCAGTACTTC
D gene: TRBD1; V gene: TRBV30; clone size: -; J gene: TRBJ1-4; CDR3 protein: CAWSRDRAFEKLFF; CDR3 DNA: TGTGCCTGGAGTAGGGACAGGGCTTTTGAAAAACTGTTTTTT
D gene: -; V gene: TRBV4-1; clone size: many; J gene: TRBJ2-1; CDR3 protein: CASSRVDRPDYEQFF; CDR3 DNA: TGCGCCAGCAGCCGGGTCGACAGGCCTGACTATGAGCAGTTCTTC
D gene: TRBD1; V gene: TRBV7-8; clone size: many; J gene: TRBJ2-7; CDR3 protein: CASSSGSTQGRTYEQYF; CDR3 DNA: TGTGCCAGCAGCTCGGGAAGCACACAGGGGAGAACCTACGAGCAGTACTTC
D gene: -; V gene: TRBV7-9; clone size: -; J gene: TRBJ2-7; CDR3 protein: CASSSAGTGHEQYF; CDR3 DNA: TGTGCCAGCAGCTCCGCTGGTACAGGCCACGAGCAGTACTTC
D gene: -; V gene: TRBV7-8; clone size: -; J gene: TRBJ1-2; CDR3 protein: CASSPKSYGYTF; CDR3 DNA: TGTGCCAGCAGCCCAAAGTCGTATGGCTACACCTTC
D gene: TRBD1; V gene: TRBV15; clone size: once; J gene: TRBJ1-1; CDR3 protein: CATSTGGTEAFF; CDR3 DNA: TGTGCCACCAGTACAGGGGGCACTGAAGCTTTCTTT
D gene: TRBD2; V gene: TRBV18; clone size: few; J gene: TRBJ2-3; CDR3 protein: CASSLTSGTTDTQYF; CDR3 DNA: TGTGCCAGCTCACTGACTAGCGGGACCACAGATACGCAGTATTTT
D gene: -; V gene: TRBV28; clone size: -; J gene: TRBJ2-7; CDR3 protein: CASSSPLKPRSYEQYF; CDR3 DNA: TGTGCCAGCAGTTCTCCTCTAAAACCCCGGAGTTACGAGCAGTACTTC
D gene: TRBD1; V gene: TRBV2; clone size: -; J gene: TRBJ1-2; CDR3 protein: CASSGGQGNYGYTF; CDR3 DNA: TGTGCCAGCAGTGGGGGACAGGGCAACTATGGCTACACCTTC
D gene: TRBD1; V gene: TRBV2; clone size: -; J gene: TRBJ1-3; CDR3 protein: CASSPGTAGNTIYF; CDR3 DNA: TGTGCCAGCAGCCCAGGGACAGCTGGAAACACCATATATTTT
D gene: TRBD2; V gene: TRBV9; clone size: -; J gene: TRBJ2-1; CDR3 protein: CASSVGLAGVRNEQFF; CDR3 DNA: TGTGCCAGCAGCGTGGGGCTAGCGGGAGTGAGGAATGAGCAGTTCTTC
D gene: TRBD1; V gene: TRBV18; clone size: few; J gene: TRBJ1-1; CDR3 protein: CASSLGTGSANTEAFF; CDR3 DNA: TGTGCCAGCTCACTAGGGACAGGATCGGCGAACACTGAAGCTTTCTTT
D gene: -; V gene: TRBV18; clone size: -; J gene: TRBJ2-7; CDR3 protein: CASSPGRLEQYF; CDR3 DNA: TGTGCCAGCTCACCAGGGAGGTTAGAGCAGTACTTC
D gene: -; V gene: TRBV11-2; clone size: few; J gene: TRBJ2-2; CDR3 protein: CASSLAVNTGELFF; CDR3 DNA: TGTGCCAGCAGCTTAGCGGTGAACACCGGGGAGCTGTTTTTT
D gene: TRBD1; V gene: TRBV27; clone size: -; J gene: TRBJ2-1; CDR3 protein: CATARDRRVQEQFF; CDR3 DNA: TGTGCCACCGCCCGGGACAGGCGAGTTCAGGAGCAGTTCTTC
D gene: TRBD1; V gene: TRBV7-9; clone size: -; J gene: TRBJ2-5; CDR3 protein: CASSSNRGWEETQYF; CDR3 DNA: TGTGCCAGCAGCTCAAACAGGGGATGGGAAGAGACCCAGTACTTC
D gene: TRBD2; V gene: TRBV28; clone size: many; J gene: TRBJ2-7; CDR3 protein: CASRPSGRAREQYF; CDR3 DNA: TGTGCCAGCCGACCTAGCGGGAGGGCCCGTGAGCAGTACTTC
D gene: TRBD2; V gene: TRBV10-3; clone size: -; J gene: TRBJ2-3; CDR3 protein: CAARLAGLSDTQYF; CDR3 DNA: TGTGCCGCCAGACTAGCGGGATTGTCAGATACGCAGTATTTT
D gene: -; V gene: TRBV18; clone size: -; J gene: TRBJ1-5; CDR3 protein: CASSPVGGNQPQHF; CDR3 DNA: TGTGCCAGCTCACCGGTAGGGGGAAATCAGCCCCAGCATTTT